The present T cell receptor (beta chain) was sequenced within a study of siplizumab effects on memory and regulatory T cells. Germline CDR1 is SGDLS and CDR2 is YYNGEE. V dropped 0 bases and J dropped 9 bases, with 12 bases sitting between them. The CDR3 has 13 residues. Here immunoSEQ multiplex PCR was the method, and the copy in TCRdb shows in-frame clones only, minus some. The data contain some 90,000 clones, just under 90% of them singletons. The clonotype originates from a human donor in good health. Source material: CD4+ T cells sorted from blood. This chain uses TRBV9 with TRBJ2-5, with unresolved D. CDR3: CASSVDTRDAQYF. CDR3 nucleotide sequence: TGTGCCAGCAGCGTAGACACCCGAGACGCCCAGTACTTC.